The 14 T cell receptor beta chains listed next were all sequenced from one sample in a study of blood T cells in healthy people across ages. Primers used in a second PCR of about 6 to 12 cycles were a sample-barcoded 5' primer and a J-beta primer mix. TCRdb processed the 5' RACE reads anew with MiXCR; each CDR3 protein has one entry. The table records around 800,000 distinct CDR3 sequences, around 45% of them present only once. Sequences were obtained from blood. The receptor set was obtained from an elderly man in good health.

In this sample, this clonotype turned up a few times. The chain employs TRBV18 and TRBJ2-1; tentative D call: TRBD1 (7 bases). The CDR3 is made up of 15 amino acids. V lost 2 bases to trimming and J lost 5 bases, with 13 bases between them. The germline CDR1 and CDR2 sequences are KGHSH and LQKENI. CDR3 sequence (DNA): TGTGCCAGCTCACCAATGTCAGGGGGGAACAATGAGCAGTTCTTC. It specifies CASSPMSGGNNEQFF.

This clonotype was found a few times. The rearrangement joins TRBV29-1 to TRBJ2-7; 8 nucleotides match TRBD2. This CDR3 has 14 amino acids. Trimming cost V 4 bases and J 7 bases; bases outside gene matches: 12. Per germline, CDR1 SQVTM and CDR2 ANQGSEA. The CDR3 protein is CSVVGREAYNEQYF. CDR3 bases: TGCAGCGTTGTGGGGCGGGAGGCCTACAATGAGCAGTACTTC.

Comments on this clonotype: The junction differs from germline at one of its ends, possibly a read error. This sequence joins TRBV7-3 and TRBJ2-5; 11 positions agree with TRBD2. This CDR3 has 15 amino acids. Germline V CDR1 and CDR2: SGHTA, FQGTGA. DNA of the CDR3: TGTGCCAGTAGCTTGCTAGCGGGGGGTTCAGAGACCCAGTACTTC. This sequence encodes CASSLLAGGSETQYF. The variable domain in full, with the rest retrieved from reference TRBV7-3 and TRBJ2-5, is GAGVSQTPSNKVTEKGKYVELRCDPISGHTALYWYRQSLGQGPEFLIYFQGTGAADDSGLPNDRFFAVRPEGSVSTLKIQRTERGDSAVYLCASSLLAGGSETQYFGPGTRLLVL.

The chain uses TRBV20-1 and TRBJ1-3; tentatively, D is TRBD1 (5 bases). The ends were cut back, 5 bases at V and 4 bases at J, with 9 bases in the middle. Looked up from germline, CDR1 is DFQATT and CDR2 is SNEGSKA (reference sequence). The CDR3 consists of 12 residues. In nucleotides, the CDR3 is TGCAGTGCTCCAGGGCCAGGAAACACCATATATTTT. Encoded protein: CSAPGPGNTIYF.

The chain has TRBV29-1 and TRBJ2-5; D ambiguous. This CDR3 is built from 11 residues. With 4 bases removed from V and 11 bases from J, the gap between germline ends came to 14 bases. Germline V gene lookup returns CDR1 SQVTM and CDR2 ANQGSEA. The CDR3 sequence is CSVGPDDEQYF. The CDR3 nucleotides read TGCAGCGTTGGGCCTGACGATGAGCAGTACTTC.

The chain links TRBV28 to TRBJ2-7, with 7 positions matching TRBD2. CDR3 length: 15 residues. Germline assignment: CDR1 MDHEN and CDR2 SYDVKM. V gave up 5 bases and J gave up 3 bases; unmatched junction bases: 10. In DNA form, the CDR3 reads TGTGCCAGCAGTCCCGAGCGGGATGTGGACTACGAGCAGTACTTC. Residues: CASSPERDVDYEQYF.

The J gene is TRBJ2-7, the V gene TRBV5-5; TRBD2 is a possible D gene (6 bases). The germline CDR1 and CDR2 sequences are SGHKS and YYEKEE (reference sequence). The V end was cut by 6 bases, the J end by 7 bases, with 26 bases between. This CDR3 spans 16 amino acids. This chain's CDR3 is CASTSFTGLQHNEQYF. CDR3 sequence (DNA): TGTGCCAGCACGAGTTTTACGGGACTCCAACACAATGAGCAGTACTTC.

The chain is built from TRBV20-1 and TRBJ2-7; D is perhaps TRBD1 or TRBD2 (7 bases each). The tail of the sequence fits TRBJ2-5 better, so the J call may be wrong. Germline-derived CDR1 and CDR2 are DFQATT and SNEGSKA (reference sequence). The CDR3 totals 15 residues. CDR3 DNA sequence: TGCAGTGCTTCTGATGACAGCAGGGGGGGGGAGACCCAGTACTTC. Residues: CSASDDSRGGETQYF.

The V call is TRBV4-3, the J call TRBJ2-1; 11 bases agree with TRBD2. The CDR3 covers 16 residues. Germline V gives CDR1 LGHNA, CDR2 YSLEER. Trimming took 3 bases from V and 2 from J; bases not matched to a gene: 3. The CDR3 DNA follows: TGCGCCAGCAGCCAGTTAGCGGGAGGGACCTACAATGAGCAGTTCTTC. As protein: CASSQLAGGTYNEQFF.

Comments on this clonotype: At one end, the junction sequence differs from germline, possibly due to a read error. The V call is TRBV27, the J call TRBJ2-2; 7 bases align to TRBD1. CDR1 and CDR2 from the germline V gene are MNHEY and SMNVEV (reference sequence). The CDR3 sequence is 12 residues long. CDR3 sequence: CASKGGTRELFF. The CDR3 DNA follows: TGTGCCAGCAAAGGGGGCACCAGGGAGCTGTTTTTT.

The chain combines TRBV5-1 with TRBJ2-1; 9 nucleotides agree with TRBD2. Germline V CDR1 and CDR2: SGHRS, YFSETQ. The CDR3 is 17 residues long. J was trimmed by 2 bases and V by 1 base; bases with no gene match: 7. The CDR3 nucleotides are TGCGCCAGCAGCTTGACTTTTGCGGGAGGGCCCTACAATGAGCAGTTCTTC. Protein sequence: CASSLTFAGGPYNEQFF.

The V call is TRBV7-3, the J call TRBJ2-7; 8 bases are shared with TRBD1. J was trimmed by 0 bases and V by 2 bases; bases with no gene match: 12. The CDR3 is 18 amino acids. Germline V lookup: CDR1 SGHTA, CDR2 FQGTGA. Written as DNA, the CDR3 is TGTGCCAGCAGCTTAGCGGGGTCGACAGGGGTCCTCTCCTACGAGCAGTACTTC. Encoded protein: CASSLAGSTGVLSYEQYF.

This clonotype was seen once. The CDR3 spells CSASGGAPETQYF. CDR3 in DNA: TGCAGTGCATCAGGGGGCGCCCCGGAGACCCAGTACTTC. The gene calls are TRBV20-1 and TRBJ2-5, with TRBD1 identical over 8 bases. Germline loops: CDR1 DFQATT, CDR2 SNEGSKA (reference sequence). With V trimmed by 6 bases and J by 5 bases, 8 bases remained unmatched. This CDR3 comprises 13 residues.

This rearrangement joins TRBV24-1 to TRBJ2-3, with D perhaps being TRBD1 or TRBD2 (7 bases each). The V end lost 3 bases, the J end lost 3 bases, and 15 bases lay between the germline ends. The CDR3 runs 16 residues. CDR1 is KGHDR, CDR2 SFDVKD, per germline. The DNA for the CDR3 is TGTGCCACCAGTGATGGGGCAGGGGGGGCAACAGATACGCAGTATTTT. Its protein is CATSDGAGGATDTQYF.